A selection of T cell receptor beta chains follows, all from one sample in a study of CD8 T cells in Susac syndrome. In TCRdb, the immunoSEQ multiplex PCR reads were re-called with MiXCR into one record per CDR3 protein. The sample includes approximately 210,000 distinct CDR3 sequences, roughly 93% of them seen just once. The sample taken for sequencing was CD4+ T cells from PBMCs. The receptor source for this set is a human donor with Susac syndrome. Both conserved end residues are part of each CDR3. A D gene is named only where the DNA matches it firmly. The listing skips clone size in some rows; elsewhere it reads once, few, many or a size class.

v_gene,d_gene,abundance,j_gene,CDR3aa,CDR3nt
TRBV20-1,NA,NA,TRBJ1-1,CSSGTPNTEAFF,TGCAGTTCCGGGACTCCGAACACTGAAGCTTTCTTT
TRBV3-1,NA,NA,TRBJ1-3,CASSQVWGSGNTIYF,TGTGCCAGCAGCCAAGTCTGGGGCTCTGGAAACACCATATATTTT
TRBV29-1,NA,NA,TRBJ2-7,CSVGRDRGSDRQYF,TGCAGCGTCGGCCGGGACCGCGGCTCGGATCGGCAGTACTTC
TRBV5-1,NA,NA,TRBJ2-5,CASSLDRGADETQYF,TGCGCCAGCAGCTTGGATCGCGGGGCCGATGAGACCCAGTACTTC
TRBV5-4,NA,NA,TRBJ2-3,CASSLDWGTDTQYF,TGTGCCAGCAGCCTCGACTGGGGGACAGATACGCAGTATTTT
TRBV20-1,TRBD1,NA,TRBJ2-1,CSAGTGVPYNEQFF,TGCAGTGCCGGGACAGGGGTCCCCTACAATGAGCAGTTCTTC
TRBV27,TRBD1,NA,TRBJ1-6,CASSLMTGGASNSPLHF,TGTGCCAGCAGTTTGATGACAGGGGGCGCCTCTAATTCACCCCTCCACTTT
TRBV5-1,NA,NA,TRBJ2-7,CASSPARGSGDEQYF,TGCGCCAGCAGCCCGGCCCGGGGCTCGGGGGACGAGCAGTACTTC
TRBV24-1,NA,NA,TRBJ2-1,CATSEGVTRRNEQFF,TGTGCCACCAGTGAAGGGGTCACCCGGAGGAATGAGCAGTTCTTC
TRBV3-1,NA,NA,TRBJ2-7,CASSQASGPYEQYF,TGTGCCAGCAGCCAAGCATCCGGCCCCTACGAGCAGTACTTC
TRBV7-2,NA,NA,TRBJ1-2,CASSLVVENYGYTF,TGTGCCAGCAGCTTAGTTGTAGAGAACTATGGCTACACCTTC
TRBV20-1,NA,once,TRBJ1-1,CSALGTSETEAFF,TGCAGTGCTTTAGGGACATCGGAAACTGAAGCTTTCTTT
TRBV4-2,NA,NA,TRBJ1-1,CASSLPTGDLKRNTEAFF,TGTGCCAGCAGCCTCCCGACAGGCGACCTTAAAAGAAACACTGAAGCTTTCTTT
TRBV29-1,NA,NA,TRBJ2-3,CSVEVPEASSTDTQYF,TGCAGCGTTGAGGTACCCGAGGCTAGCAGCACAGATACGCAGTATTTT
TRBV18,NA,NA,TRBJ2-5,CASSPPPPAQETQYF,TGTGCCAGCTCACCACCCCCTCCAGCCCAGGAGACCCAGTACTTC
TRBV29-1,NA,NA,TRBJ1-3,CSVPIPGNTIYF,TGCAGCGTTCCTATACCTGGAAACACCATATATTTT
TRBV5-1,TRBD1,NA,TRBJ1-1,CASSPDRDRDTEAFF,TGCGCCAGCAGCCCGGACAGGGATAGGGATACTGAAGCTTTCTTT